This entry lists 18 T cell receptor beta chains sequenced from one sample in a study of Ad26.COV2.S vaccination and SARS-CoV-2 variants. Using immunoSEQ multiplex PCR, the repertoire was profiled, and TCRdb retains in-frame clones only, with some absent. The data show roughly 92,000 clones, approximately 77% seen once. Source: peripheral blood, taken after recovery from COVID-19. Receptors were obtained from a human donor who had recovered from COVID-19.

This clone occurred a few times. This CDR3 reads CATSRASGAYNEQFF. The CDR3 nucleotides read TGTGCCACCAGCAGGGCTAGCGGGGCCTACAATGAGCAGTTCTTC. The chain recombines TRBV15 with TRBJ2-1; 9 nucleotides line up with TRBD2. Germline lookup yields CDR1 LNHNV and CDR2 YYDKDF (reference sequence). Trimming removed 3 bases from V and 2 bases from J; junction bases left unmatched: 2. The CDR3 runs to 15 residues.

CDR3 protein: CASSESSGGLGSKNIQYF. CDR3 coding DNA: TGCGCCAGCAGTGAGTCTTCAGGGGGTCTCGGGTCCAAAAACATTCAGTACTTC. The rearrangement uses TRBV10-2 and TRBJ2-4; 7 bases line up with TRBD1. The germline V gene encodes CDR1 WSHSY and CDR2 SAAADI. This CDR3 spans 18 amino acids. The junction had 10 bases not matched to a gene; V was cut back by 0 bases and J by 2 bases.

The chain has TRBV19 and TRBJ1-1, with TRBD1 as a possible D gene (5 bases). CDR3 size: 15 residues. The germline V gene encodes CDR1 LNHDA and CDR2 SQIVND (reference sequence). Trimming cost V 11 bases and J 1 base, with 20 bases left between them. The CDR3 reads CAVTRDSGGNTEAFF. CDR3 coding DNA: TGTGCCGTTACCCGGGACTCCGGGGGGAACACTGAAGCTTTCTTT.

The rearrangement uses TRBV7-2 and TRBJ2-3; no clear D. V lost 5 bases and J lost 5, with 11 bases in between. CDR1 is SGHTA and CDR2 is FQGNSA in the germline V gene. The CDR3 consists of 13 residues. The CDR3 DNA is TGTGCCAGCAGCCCCACCATCGGAGATACGCAGTATTTT. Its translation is CASSPTIGDTQYF.

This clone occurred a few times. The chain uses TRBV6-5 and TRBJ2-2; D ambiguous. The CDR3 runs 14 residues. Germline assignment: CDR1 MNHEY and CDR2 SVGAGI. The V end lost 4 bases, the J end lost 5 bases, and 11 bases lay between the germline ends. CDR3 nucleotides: TGTGCCAGCAGTTTAGACCCGTGGACCGGGGAGCTGTTTTTT. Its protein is CASSLDPWTGELFF.

CDR3 sequence reads: CASLGRRETQYF. In DNA, the CDR3 is TGTGCCAGCTTGGGTAGGCGAGAGACCCAGTACTTC. This chain joins TRBV2 and TRBJ2-5; D is unclear. Germline values: CDR1 SNHLY, CDR2 FYNNEI. The CDR3 has 12 amino acids. V was pared by 8 bases and J by 4 bases, with 11 bases between.

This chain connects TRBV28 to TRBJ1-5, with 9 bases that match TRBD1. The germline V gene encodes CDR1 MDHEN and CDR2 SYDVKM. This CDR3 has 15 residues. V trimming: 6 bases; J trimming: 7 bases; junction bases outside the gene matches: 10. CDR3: CASSRPTGGYQPQHF. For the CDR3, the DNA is TGTGCCAGCAGCCGACCTACAGGGGGCTACCAGCCCCAGCATTTT.

The CDR3 region has the DNA TGCAGCGTTGCAGCGGGAGGGCTGAGCTCCTACAATGAGCAGTTCTTC. It specifies CSVAAGGLSSYNEQFF. This rearrangement joins TRBV29-1 to TRBJ2-1; 10 bases agree with TRBD2. V lost 4 bases and J lost 0; bases outside the gene matches: 6. From germline, CDR1 is SQVTM and CDR2 ANQGSEA. This CDR3 has 16 amino acids.

The CDR3 sequence: CSVEDRGTNIQYF. The DNA for the CDR3 is TGCAGCGTTGAGGACAGGGGTACAAACATTCAGTACTTC. The gene calls are TRBV29-1 and TRBJ2-4; 9 positions agree with TRBD1. The germline CDR1 and CDR2 sequences are SQVTM and ANQGSEA. With V trimmed by 3 bases and J by 6 bases, 3 bases remained unmatched. The length of the CDR3 is 13 residues.

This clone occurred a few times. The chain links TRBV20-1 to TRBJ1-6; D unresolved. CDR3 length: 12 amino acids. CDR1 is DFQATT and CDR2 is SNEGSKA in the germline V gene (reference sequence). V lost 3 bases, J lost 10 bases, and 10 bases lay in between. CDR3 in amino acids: CSASRLMSPLHF. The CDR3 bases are TGCAGTGCTAGTAGGCTAATGTCACCCCTCCACTTT.

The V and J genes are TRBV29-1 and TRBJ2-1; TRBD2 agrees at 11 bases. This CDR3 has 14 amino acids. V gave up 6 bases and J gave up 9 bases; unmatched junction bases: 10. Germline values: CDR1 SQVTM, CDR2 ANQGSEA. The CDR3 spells CSVQTSGRGAEQFF. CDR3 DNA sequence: TGCAGCGTCCAAACTAGCGGGAGAGGTGCTGAGCAGTTCTTC.

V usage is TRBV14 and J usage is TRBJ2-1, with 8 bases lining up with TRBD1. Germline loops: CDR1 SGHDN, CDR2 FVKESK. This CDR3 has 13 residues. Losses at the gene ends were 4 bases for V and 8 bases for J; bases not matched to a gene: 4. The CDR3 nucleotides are TGTGCCAGCAGCCTTACAGGGGGTTATGAGCAGTTCTTC. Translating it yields CASSLTGGYEQFF.

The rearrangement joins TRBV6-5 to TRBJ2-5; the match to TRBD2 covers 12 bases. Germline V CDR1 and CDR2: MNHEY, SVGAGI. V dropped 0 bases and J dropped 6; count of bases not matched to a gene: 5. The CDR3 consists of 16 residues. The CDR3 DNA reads TGTGCCAGCAGTTACTCGACTAGCGGGAGTCGGAAGACCCAGTACTTC. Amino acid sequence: CASSYSTSGSRKTQYF.

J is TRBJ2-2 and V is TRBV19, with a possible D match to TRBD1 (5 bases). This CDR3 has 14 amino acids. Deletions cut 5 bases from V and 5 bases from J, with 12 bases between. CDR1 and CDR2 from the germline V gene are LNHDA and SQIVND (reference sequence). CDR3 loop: CASSGAWLTGELFF. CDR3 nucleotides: TGTGCCAGTAGTGGGGCTTGGCTAACCGGGGAGCTGTTTTTT.

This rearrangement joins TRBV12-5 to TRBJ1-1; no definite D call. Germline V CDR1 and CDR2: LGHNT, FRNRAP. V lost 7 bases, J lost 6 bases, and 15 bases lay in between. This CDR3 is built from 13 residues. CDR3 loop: CASALTPRSEAFF. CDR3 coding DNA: TGTGCTAGTGCCTTGACACCTAGATCTGAAGCTTTCTTT. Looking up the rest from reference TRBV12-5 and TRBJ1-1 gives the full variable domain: DARVTQTPRHKVTEMGQEVTMRCQPILGHNTVFWYRQTMMQGLELLAYFRNRAPLDDSGMPKDRFSAEMPDATLATLKIQPSEPRDSAVYFCASALTPRSEAFFGQGTRLTVV.

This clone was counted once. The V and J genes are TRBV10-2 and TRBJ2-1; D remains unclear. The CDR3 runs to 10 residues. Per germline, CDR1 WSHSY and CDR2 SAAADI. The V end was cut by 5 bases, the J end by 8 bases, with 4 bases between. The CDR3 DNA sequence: TGCGCCAGCAGTCGGGATGAGCAGTTCTTC. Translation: CASSRDEQFF.

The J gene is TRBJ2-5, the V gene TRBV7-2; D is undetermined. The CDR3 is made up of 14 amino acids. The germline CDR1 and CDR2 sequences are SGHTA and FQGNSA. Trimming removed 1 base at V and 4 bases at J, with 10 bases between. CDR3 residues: CASSLVSSVETQYF. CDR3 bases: TGTGCCAGCAGCTTAGTTAGCTCCGTAGAGACCCAGTACTTC.

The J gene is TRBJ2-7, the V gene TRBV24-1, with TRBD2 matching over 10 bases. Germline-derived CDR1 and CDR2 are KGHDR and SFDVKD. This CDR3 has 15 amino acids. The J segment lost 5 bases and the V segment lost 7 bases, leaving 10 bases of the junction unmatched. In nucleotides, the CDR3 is TGTGCCACCAGGCCCGGGACTAGCGAGACTGACGAGCAGTACTTC. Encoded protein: CATRPGTSETDEQYF.